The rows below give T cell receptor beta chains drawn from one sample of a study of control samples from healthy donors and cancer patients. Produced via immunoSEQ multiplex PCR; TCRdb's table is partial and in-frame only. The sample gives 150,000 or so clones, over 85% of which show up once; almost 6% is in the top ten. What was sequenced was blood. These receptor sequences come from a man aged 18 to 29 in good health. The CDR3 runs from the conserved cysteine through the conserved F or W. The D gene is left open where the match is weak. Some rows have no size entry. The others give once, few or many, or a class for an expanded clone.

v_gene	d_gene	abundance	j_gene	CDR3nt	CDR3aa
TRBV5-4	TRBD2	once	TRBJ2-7	TGTGCCAGCAGCTGGGGAGGGGCGGGAGAGAACGAGCAGTACTTC	CASSWGGAGENEQYF
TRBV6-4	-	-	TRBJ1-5	TGTGCCAGCAGCGAGGGGAGCAATCAGCCCCAGCATTTT	CASSEGSNQPQHF
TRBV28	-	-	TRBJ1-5	TGTGTCTCATGGGGTTATGGCAATCAGCCCCAGCATTTT	CVSWGYGNQPQHF
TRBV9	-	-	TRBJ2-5	TGTGCCAGCAGTTCAGGGGTTTTCCTGAACAAAGAGACCCAGTACTTC	CASSSGVFLNKETQYF
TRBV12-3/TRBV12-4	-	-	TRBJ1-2	TGTGCCAGCAGCGATGACAGGATCCGTGGCTACACCTTC	CASSDDRIRGYTF
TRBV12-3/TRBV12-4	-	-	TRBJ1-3	TGTGCCAGCAGTTTTGTCGGAAACACCATATATTTT	CASSFVGNTIYF
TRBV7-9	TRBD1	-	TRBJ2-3	TGTGCCAGCAGCTCAATAGGGACAGCCTTTAGCACAGATACGCAGTATTTT	CASSSIGTAFSTDTQYF
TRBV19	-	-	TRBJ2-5	TGTGCCAGTAGTATTGGTACCAAAGAGACCCAGTACTTC	CASSIGTKETQYF
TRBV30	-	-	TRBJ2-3	TGTGCCAGTCGGCAGTTGGGATACACAGATACGCAGTATTTT	CASRQLGYTDTQYF
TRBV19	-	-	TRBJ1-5	TGTGCCACCCGCGGCGGGTGGAAGCCCCAGCATTTT	CATRGGWKPQHF
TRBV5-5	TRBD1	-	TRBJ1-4	TGTGCCAGCAGCCACCAGGGGGTCGGGCGTGAAAAACTGTTTTTT	CASSHQGVGREKLFF
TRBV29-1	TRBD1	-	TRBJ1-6	TGCAGCGTCCGAGGACAGGATCATAATTCACCCCTCCACTTT	CSVRGQDHNSPLHF
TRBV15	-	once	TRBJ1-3	TGTGCCACCAGCAGAGATTTCAGTGGAAACACCATATATTTT	CATSRDFSGNTIYF
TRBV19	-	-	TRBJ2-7	TGTGCCAGTAGTATAGCGTCCGGAGGGGACGAGCAGTACTTC	CASSIASGGDEQYF
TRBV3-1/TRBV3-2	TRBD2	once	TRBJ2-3	TGTGCCAGCAGCCTTGGACTAGCGGGGGCCGATACGCAGTATTTT	CASSLGLAGADTQYF
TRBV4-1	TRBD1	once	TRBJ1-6	TGCGCCAGCAGCCCCCTCTGGACAGGAGATAATTCACCCCTCCACTTT	CASSPLWTGDNSPLHF
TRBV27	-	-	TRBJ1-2	TGTGCCAGCAGTTTAGGCACGCGTGGCTATGGCTACACCTTC	CASSLGTRGYGYTF
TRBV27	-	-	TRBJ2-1	TGTGCCAGCGCACCCGTCGGGGGACCCTCCGGCAATGAGCAGTTCTTC	CASAPVGGPSGNEQFF
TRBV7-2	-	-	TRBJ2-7	TGTGCCAGCAGCTCCGGGGCCCAGCTTGGGTACGAGCAGTACTTC	CASSSGAQLGYEQYF
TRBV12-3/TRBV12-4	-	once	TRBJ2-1	TGTGCCAGCAGTCCTCCAATACAGGGTCCCGCATTCTTC	CASSPPIQGPAFF
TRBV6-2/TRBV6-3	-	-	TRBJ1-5	TGTGCCAGCAGTTGGGGAATACCACCCGTACCTCAGCCCCAGCATTTT	CASSWGIPPVPQPQHF
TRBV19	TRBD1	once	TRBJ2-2	TGTGCCAGTAGTATAGTAGGCAGGGGGCCCAACGCCGGGGAGCTGTTTTTT	CASSIVGRGPNAGELFF
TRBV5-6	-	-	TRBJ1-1	TGTGCCAGCAGCTATCCAAACGCTGAAGCTTTCTTT	CASSYPNAEAFF
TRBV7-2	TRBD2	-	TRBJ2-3	TGTGCCAGCAGCTACGGACTAGCGGGAGATACGCAGTATTTT	CASSYGLAGDTQYF
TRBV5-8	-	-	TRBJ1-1	TGTGCCAGCATTATACGGGGGTGGGAGAACACTGAAGCTTTCTTT	CASIIRGWENTEAFF
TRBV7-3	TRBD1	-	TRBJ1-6	TGTGCCAGCAGCTTAACTGACAGGGCCCCCCTCCACTTT	CASSLTDRAPLHF
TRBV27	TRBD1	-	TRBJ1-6	TGTGCCAGCAGTTTAGGACAGGGGCAGGATTCACCCCTCCACTTT	CASSLGQGQDSPLHF
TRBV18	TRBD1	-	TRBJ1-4	TGTGCCAGCTCACCTCAGGGGGGCACTAATGAAAAACTGTTTTTT	CASSPQGGTNEKLFF
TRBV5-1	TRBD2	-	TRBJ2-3	TGCGCCAGCAGCTTTGGTTACGCGGGAGAGCCCCACACAGATACGCAGTATTTT	CASSFGYAGEPHTDTQYF
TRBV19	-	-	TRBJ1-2	TGTGCCAGTAGTATCGACTTCCCGGGACGCTACACCTTC	CASSIDFPGRYTF
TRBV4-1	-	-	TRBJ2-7	TGCGCCAGCAGCCCCCAGGGAGCCGAGCAGTACTTC	CASSPQGAEQYF
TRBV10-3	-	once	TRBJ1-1	TGTGCCATCAGTGGATCGACAGTGAACACTGAAGCTTTCTTT	CAISGSTVNTEAFF
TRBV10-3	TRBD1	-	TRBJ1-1	TGTGCCATCAGCTGGGACAGGGAGGGCACTGAAGCTTTCTTT	CAISWDREGTEAFF
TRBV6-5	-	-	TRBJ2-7	TGTGCCAGCAGTTACCTCCGGGACCAGCCGACCTACGAGCAGTACTTC	CASSYLRDQPTYEQYF
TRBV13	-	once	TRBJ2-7	TGTGCCAGCAGCTTAGGGCGGTCCGAGCAGTACTTC	CASSLGRSEQYF
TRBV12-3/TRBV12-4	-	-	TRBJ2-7	TGTGCCAGCAGGGGTGACCTCTCCTACGAGCAGTACTTC	CASRGDLSYEQYF
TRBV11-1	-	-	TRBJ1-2	TGTGCCAGCAGCTTAGCTGCAGGCCCCCACTATGGCTACACCTTC	CASSLAAGPHYGYTF